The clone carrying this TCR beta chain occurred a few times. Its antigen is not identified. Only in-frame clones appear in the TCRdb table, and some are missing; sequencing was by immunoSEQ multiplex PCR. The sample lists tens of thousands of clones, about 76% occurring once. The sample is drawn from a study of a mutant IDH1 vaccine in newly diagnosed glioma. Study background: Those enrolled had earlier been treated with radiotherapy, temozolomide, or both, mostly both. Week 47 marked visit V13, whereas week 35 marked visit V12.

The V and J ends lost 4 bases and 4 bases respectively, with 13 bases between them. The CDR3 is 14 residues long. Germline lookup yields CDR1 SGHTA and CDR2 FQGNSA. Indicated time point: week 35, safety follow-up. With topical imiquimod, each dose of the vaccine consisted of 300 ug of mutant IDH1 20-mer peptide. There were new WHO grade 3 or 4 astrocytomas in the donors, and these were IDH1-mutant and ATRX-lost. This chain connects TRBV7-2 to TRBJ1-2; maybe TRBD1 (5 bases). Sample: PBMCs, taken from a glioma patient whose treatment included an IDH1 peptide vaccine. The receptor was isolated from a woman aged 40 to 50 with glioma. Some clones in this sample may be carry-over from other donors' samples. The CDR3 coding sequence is TGTGCCAGCAGCTCGAAAGCGGGGGGCTATGGCTACACCTTC. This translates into CASSSKAGGYGYTF.